The 18 T cell receptor beta chains reported below all come from one sample, sequenced in a study of tumor-infiltrating lymphocytes in primary liver carcinoma. The researchers produced TCR beta cDNA from roughly 500 ng total RNA with a constant-region primer. Slightly modified ARM-PCR, run as three nested multiplex PCR rounds, produced the TCR beta libraries. Two initial PCR rounds of about 9 cycles each paired TRBV1-TRBV30 forward primers with a C-beta reverse primer. Each CDR3 protein is one row after TCRdb ran MiXCR on the multiplex PCR reads. The sample has about 320,000 distinct CDR3 sequences, about 62% seen once. It was unsorted whole blood that yielded blood RNA, and germline DNA was also extracted. Sequenced sample: peripheral blood. The receptors were gathered from a man aged 40-50 years with primary liver carcinoma and hepatitis B virus infection.

The chain links TRBV7-9 to TRBJ1-1; tentatively, D is TRBD1 (5 bases). CDR1 is SEHNR, CDR2 FQNEAQ, per germline (reference sequence). V lost 2 bases to trimming and J lost 2 bases, with 12 bases between them. The CDR3 has 15 amino acids. The CDR3 region has the DNA TGTGCCAGCAGCTTAATTAGGGGAAGAAACACTGAAGCTTTCTTT. It specifies CASSLIRGRNTEAFF. The variable domain in full, with the rest retrieved from reference TRBV7-9 and TRBJ1-1, is DTGVSQNPRHKITKRGQNVTFRCDPISEHNRLYWYRQTLGQGPEFLTYFQNEAQLEKSRLLSDRFSAERPKGSFSTLEIQRTEQGDSAMYLCASSLIRGRNTEAFFGQGTRLTVV.

Regarding this clonotype: A clone one base away is much larger, so this may be a read error. The rearrangement uses TRBV4-2 and TRBJ2-7; 10 positions agree with TRBD2. The CDR3 covers 15 residues. Germline V gives CDR1 LGHNA, CDR2 YNFKEQ. In DNA, the CDR3 is TGTGCCAGCAGGCAAGGGCTAGCGGGGGACTACGAGCAGTACTTC. Protein sequence: CASRQGLAGDYEQYF.

This clonotype was seen at least ten times. The chain has TRBV29-1 and TRBJ1-1; D gene uncertain. The ends were cut back, 5 bases at V and 5 bases at J, with 12 bases in the middle. The CDR3 has 12 amino acids. Germline values: CDR1 SQVTM, CDR2 ANQGSEA. CDR3 region: CSVRWAGTEAFF. The CDR3 region has the DNA TGCAGCGTTAGGTGGGCTGGAACTGAAGCTTTCTTT.

Remarks on this clonotype: A much larger clonotype is one base distant, so this may be a read error. The genes are TRBV18 and TRBJ2-7; a weak D match, TRBD2 (6 bases). Germline V gene data show CDR1 as KGHSH and CDR2 as LQKENI. The CDR3 loop spans 14 amino acids. CDR3 loop: CANSQEGFYYEQYF. Written as DNA, the CDR3 is TGTGCCAACTCACAGGAGGGATTCTACTACGAGCAGTACTTC.

Many counts were recorded for this clonotype. The gene calls are TRBV5-4 and TRBJ2-5; 9 bases are shared with TRBD2. This CDR3 comprises 15 residues. Germline V gives CDR1 SGHNT, CDR2 YYREEE (reference sequence). J gave up 5 bases and V 4 bases, and 9 bases lay outside the gene matches. The CDR3 nucleotides are TGTGCCAGCAGCCCCGGCGGGAGGGCCGTCGAGACCCAGTACTTC. It specifies CASSPGGRAVETQYF.

Turning to this clonotype: The junction and the germline gene differ at one end; a read error may be behind it. The chain is built from TRBV12-3 or TRBV12-4 and TRBJ2-5, with D hard to call. The CDR3 covers 13 residues. This CDR3 is CVSSLSWVETQYF. CDR3 nucleotide sequence: TGTGTCAGCAGTTTGTCATGGGTCGAGACCCAGTACTTC.

A remark on this clonotype: A much more abundant neighbour one base away suggests this may be a read error. The rearrangement uses TRBV5-1 and TRBJ1-2, with 7 bases fitting TRBD1. CDR1 is SGHRS and CDR2 is YFSETQ in the germline V gene. The CDR3 totals 14 residues. The CDR3 is CASSPRDSNYDYTF. CDR3 DNA sequence: TGCGCCAGCAGCCCCCGGGACAGTAACTATGACTACACCTTC.

This clonotype was seen repeatedly, ten times or more. V gene TRBV11-1 combines with J gene TRBJ2-7; 9 bases agree with TRBD1. CDR1 is SGHAT and CDR2 is FQDESV in the germline V gene (reference sequence). The CDR3 is 15 amino acids. V lost 4 bases and J lost 7; bases outside the gene matches: 11. Written as DNA, the CDR3 is TGTGCCAGCAGCTACGCGGGACAGGGAACGAGAGAGCAGTACTTC. Residues: CASSYAGQGTREQYF.

The chain employs TRBV12-3 or TRBV12-4 and TRBJ2-2; 8 nucleotides align to TRBD1. The CDR3 runs 16 residues. V gave up 8 bases and J gave up 4 bases; unmatched junction bases: 12. The CDR3 bases are TGTGCCAGCCACCTCAGGGGGCACCCGAGCACCGGGGAGCTGTTTTTT. This translates into CASHLRGHPSTGELFF.

About this clonotype itself: A read error is possible here, since a much larger clone lies one base away. This rearrangement joins TRBV5-4 to TRBJ2-7; TRBD1 matches 7 bases. CDR1 and CDR2 from the germline V gene are SGHNT and YYREEE (reference sequence). Losses at the gene ends were 1 base for V and 1 base for J; bases not matched to a gene: 8. The CDR3 totals 16 residues. The CDR3: CASSLNRGQRSYEQYF. CDR3 sequence (DNA): TGTGCCAGCAGCTTGAATCGGGGACAGAGGTCCTACGAGCAGTACTTC.

V gene TRBV19 combines with J gene TRBJ1-1, with TRBD1 matching over 8 bases. The CDR3 has 15 amino acids. The trim removed 6 bases at V and 6 bases at J, leaving 12 bases unmatched. Germline V gene sequence: CDR1 LNHDA, CDR2 SQIVND (reference sequence). The CDR3 bases are TGTGCCAGTAGACCCCGGACAGGGAAGGGGTCTGAAGCTTTCTTT. It translates to CASRPRTGKGSEAFF.

The genes are TRBV28 and TRBJ2-7; 11 positions match TRBD2. With 3 bases clipped from V and 1 base from J, the junction kept 5 bases outside the gene matches. Germline lookup yields CDR1 MDHEN and CDR2 SYDVKM. The CDR3 is made up of 16 amino acids. The CDR3 coding sequence is TGTGCCAGCAGTTTCCCAACTAGCGGGGGATCCTACGAGCAGTACTTC. It specifies CASSFPTSGGSYEQYF.

The V and J genes are TRBV11-2 and TRBJ2-5, with D possibly TRBD1 on 7 matching bases. Trimming left V 5 bases short and J 5 bases short, with 21 bases between. The germline gives CDR1 SGHAT, CDR2 FQNNGV. The CDR3 has 16 residues. In DNA, the CDR3 is TGTGCCAGCAGCCTCGGGACTGTAGGGGGCAAGGAGACCCAGTACTTC. It specifies CASSLGTVGGKETQYF.

The V gene is TRBV14, the J gene TRBJ2-1; 12 bases are shared with TRBD2. Germline V CDR1 and CDR2: SGHDN, FVKESK. V lost 4 bases to trimming and J lost 7 bases; unmatched junction nucleotides: 8. This CDR3 is 16 amino acids long. For the CDR3, the DNA is TGTGCCAGCAGCCGCTCACTAGCGGGAGGAGGGAATGAGCAGTTCTTC. Its translation is CASSRSLAGGGNEQFF.

This clonotype was counted only a few times. The genes are TRBV5-4 and TRBJ2-5, with D unclear. V lost 4 bases, J lost 3 bases, and 13 bases lay in between. This CDR3 comprises 14 residues. From germline, CDR1 is SGHNT and CDR2 YYREEE (reference sequence). The CDR3 DNA reads TGTGCCAGCAGCCTCGCCTCTACGGAAGAGACCCAGTACTTC. Protein product: CASSLASTEETQYF.

This clonotype was seen many times. The V and J genes are TRBV6-1 and TRBJ1-5; D unresolved. The germline V gene encodes CDR1 MNHNS and CDR2 SASEGT. V dropped 1 base and J dropped 4 bases, with 8 bases sitting between them. The CDR3 length is 14 residues. CDR3 residues: CASSEGGWNQPQHF. In DNA, the CDR3 is TGTGCCAGCAGTGAAGGCGGGTGGAATCAGCCCCAGCATTTT.

This clonotype was picked up many times. This sequence joins TRBV10-3 and TRBJ2-1; tentatively, D is TRBD1 (6 bases). The V and J ends lost 4 bases and 8 bases respectively, with 15 bases between them. The CDR3 contains 14 residues. CDR1 is ENHRY, CDR2 SYGVKD, per germline. The DNA of the CDR3 is TGTGCCATCAGTGGACAGGTAGAGGCCGATGAGCAGTTCTTC. This translates into CAISGQVEADEQFF.

The chain uses TRBV12-3 or TRBV12-4 and TRBJ2-7, with a weak D call TRBD2 (6 bases). Trimming cost V 6 bases and J 5 bases, with 20 bases left between them. CDR3 size: 15 residues. CDR3 region: CASSLRSGERDEQYF. The CDR3 DNA sequence: TGTGCCAGCAGCCTAAGGTCGGGAGAACGGGACGAGCAGTACTTC.